One sample yielded the 10 T cell receptor beta chains listed below, sequenced in a study of T cells in localized non-small cell lung cancer. Sequencing was performed with immunoSEQ multiplex PCR; in TCRdb, only in-frame clones are kept and a portion is missing. The top ten hold around 23% of the sample, which has around 15,000 clones, more than 70% seen once. Sequences were derived from peripheral blood, sampled before any cancer treatment. The origin of the receptors is a female donor over 55 with stage I squamous cell lung carcinoma.

This clone is categorized as large. The chain carries TRBV7-2 and TRBJ2-1; 7 nucleotides agree with TRBD1. The CDR3 covers 12 residues. The germline V gene has CDR1 SGHTA and CDR2 FQGNSA. V shed 5 bases, J shed 6 bases, and the junction held 1 base outside the gene matches. The CDR3 protein is CASSRQGNEQFF. The CDR3 nucleotides read TGTGCCAGCAGCAGACAGGGCAATGAGCAGTTCTTC.

The CDR3 reads CASSLEGVMGQYF. In DNA form, the CDR3 reads TGTGCCAGCAGCTTGGAAGGTGTGATGGGGCAGTACTTC. The rearrangement links TRBV11-2 to TRBJ2-7, with D unresolved. The length of the CDR3 is 13 residues. V lost 3 bases and J lost 9, with 15 bases in between. CDR1 is SGHAT and CDR2 is FQNNGV in the germline V gene.

By sample fraction, this clone is large. CDR3 sequence reads: CASSGSGTGATDTQYF. The CDR3, as DNA: TGTGCCAGCAGCGGCTCCGGGACAGGGGCGACAGATACGCAGTATTTT. The chain recombines TRBV7-9 with TRBJ2-3; 10 nucleotides match TRBD1. The CDR3 extends over 16 amino acids. Germline-derived CDR1 and CDR2 are SEHNR and FQNEAQ (reference sequence). V was pared by 5 bases and J by 3 bases, with 8 bases of the junction left unmatched. Using reference TRBV7-9 and TRBJ2-3 for the parts outside the CDR3, the full variable domain is DTGVSQNPRHKITKRGQNVTFRCDPISEHNRLYWYRQTLGQGPEFLTYFQNEAQLEKSRLLSDRFSAERPKGSFSTLEIQRTEQGDSAMYLCASSGSGTGATDTQYFGPGTRLTVL.

The rearrangement links TRBV10-2 to TRBJ2-5, with TRBD2 matching 10 bases. V was clipped by 8 bases and J by 2 bases; unmatched bases: 8. The CDR3 contains 15 residues. CDR1 and CDR2 from the germline V gene are WSHSY and SAAADI. This CDR3 reads CASGVPGLAQETQYF. CDR3 in DNA: TGCGCCAGCGGGGTCCCGGGACTAGCGCAAGAGACCCAGTACTTC.

The V call is TRBV6-6, the J call TRBJ2-6; D perhaps matches TRBD2 (5 bases). CDR1 and CDR2 from the germline V gene are MNHNY and SVGAGI (reference sequence). Trimming took 4 bases from V and 1 from J, leaving 11 bases between them. The CDR3 extends over 16 amino acids. The CDR3 region is CASSSTTGSGANVLTF. CDR3 nucleotide sequence: TGTGCCAGCAGTTCCACGACGGGGTCTGGGGCCAACGTCCTGACTTTC.

The genes are TRBV10-3 and TRBJ1-2; possibly TRBD1 for D (5 bases). Germline loops: CDR1 ENHRY, CDR2 SYGVKD. V dropped 5 bases and J dropped 0 bases, with 13 bases sitting between them. The CDR3 sequence is 15 residues long. The CDR3 nucleotides read TGTGCCATCAGTCCTCGCGGGGGGGCTAACTATGGCTACACCTTC. Protein sequence: CAISPRGGANYGYTF.

The chain employs TRBV5-1 and TRBJ2-2, with unresolved D. The CDR3 loop spans 14 amino acids. V lost 0 bases to trimming and J lost 7 bases, with 10 bases between them. CDR1 and CDR2 from the germline V gene are SGHRS and YFSETQ. The CDR3 bases are TGCGCCAGCAGCTTGGCCTTAGGGAACGGGGAGCTGTTTTTT. This encodes CASSLALGNGELFF.

The chain carries TRBV4-3 and TRBJ2-7; D might be TRBD1 or TRBD2, each matching 5 bases. CDR3 length: 16 amino acids. Per the germline V gene, CDR1 is LGHNA and CDR2 is YSLEER. Trimming pared 0 bases from V and 3 bases from J, leaving 15 bases between. CDR3 sequence: CASSQERDQINYEQYF. CDR3 coding DNA: TGCGCCAGCAGCCAAGAAAGGGACCAAATAAACTACGAGCAGTACTTC.

The V and J genes are TRBV9 and TRBJ1-6, with 7 nucleotides matching TRBD1. The J segment lost 0 bases and the V segment lost 6 bases, leaving 6 bases of the junction unmatched. This CDR3 comprises 16 residues. Germline-derived CDR1 and CDR2 are SGDLS and YYNGEE. CDR3 loop: CASMRQGSSYNSPLHF. In DNA, the CDR3 is TGTGCCAGCATGCGACAGGGAAGCTCCTATAATTCACCCCTCCACTTT.

The CDR3 reads CASSLAGRRNYGYTF. The CDR3 DNA sequence: TGTGCCAGCAGTTTGGCGGGACGTCGGAACTATGGCTACACCTTC. The gene calls are TRBV28 and TRBJ1-2; D is possibly TRBD1 (5 bases). This CDR3 spans 15 amino acids. Trimming removed 3 bases at V and 2 bases at J, with 13 bases between. The germline gives CDR1 MDHEN, CDR2 SYDVKM.